The rows below give T cell receptor beta chains drawn from one sample of a study of CD8+ T cells in alopecia areata. The method was immunoSEQ multiplex PCR; TCRdb's version includes in-frame clones alone and lacks a portion of them. The data contain more than 200,000 clones, around three fifths of them singletons. The material was CD4+ T cells sorted from blood, obtained at week 4, from a patient treated with tofacitinib. These receptors came from a human donor with alopecia areata. Both conserved end residues are part of each CDR3.

V: TRBV6-5; CDR3: CASSPTGLQNIQYF
V: TRBV4-3; CDR3: CASSQDSSNQPQHF
V: TRBV5-4; CDR3: CASSLEGSGVTDTQYF
V: TRBV7-2; CDR3: CASSPAPVIAKNIQYF
V: TRBV29-1; CDR3: CSVDGAGGPEQYF
V: TRBV30; CDR3: CAWSVLRGWYGYTF
V: TRBV6-5; CDR3: CASRQGQGPTDTQYF
V: TRBV30; CDR3: CAWTGTEIGQQFF
V: TRBV30; CDR3: CAWEGSRNSPLHF
V: TRBV30; CDR3: CAWSVAGEDPDTQYF
V: TRBV2; CDR3: CASSERAPYEQYF
V: TRBV2; CDR3: CASSVPEAGNQPQHF
V: TRBV9; CDR3: CASSSRSGVGTDTQYF
V: TRBV5-4; CDR3: CATYDRSNQPQHF
V: TRBV30; CDR3: CAWGRYSGNTIYF
V: TRBV18; CDR3: CASSPRVAGSSGANVLTF
V: TRBV11-2; CDR3: CASSLEITETQYF
V: TRBV18; CDR3: CASSPPGAYSGNTIYF
V: TRBV7-9; CDR3: CASSSGPSAETQYF
V: TRBV11-2; CDR3: CASSFYSRGNQPQHF
V: TRBV9; CDR3: CASSAGTSGGYEETQYF
V: TRBV5-6; CDR3: CASEGQVYGYTF
V: TRBV29-1; CDR3: CSVFVERSSYNSPLHF
V: TRBV30; CDR3: CAWSWAVGEQYF
V: TRBV10-1; CDR3: CASSSTSPGRTEAFF
V: TRBV9; CDR3: CASSVGAGTGGYEQYF
V: TRBV6-1; CDR3: CASSERQGTDTQYF
V: TRBV7-9; CDR3: CASRRGTNEKLFF
V: TRBV29-1; CDR3: CSVDSVSGYSSGYTF
V: TRBV11-2; CDR3: CASSQIAGGYNEQFF
V: TRBV10-3; CDR3: CAISESTSSGYEQYF
V: TRBV20-1; CDR3: CSARADTQYF
V: TRBV6-5; CDR3: CAISSRTSGGDEQYF
V: TRBV9; CDR3: CASSAQGANNYGYTF
V: TRBV5-1; CDR3: CASSSARGFNTGELFF
V: TRBV4-1; CDR3: CASSPGTFAYEQYF
V: TRBV5-6; CDR3: CASSLGQGGSRLFF
V: TRBV29-1; CDR3: CSVEDRVSEQYF
V: TRBV25-1; CDR3: CASSEFRYEQYF
V: TRBV23-1; CDR3: CASSGGALDEQYF
V: TRBV30; CDR3: CAWGKGTEAFF
V: TRBV7-2; CDR3: CASSLSSGTDTQYF
V: TRBV5-4; CDR3: CASSPGTSGGSTDTQYF
V: TRBV30; CDR3: CAWSPVGGTRQYF
V: TRBV4-3; CDR3: CASSQHGDNEQFF
V: TRBV25-1; CDR3: CASSGLAGAGDTQYF
V: TRBV7-8; CDR3: CASSLVAAGRLAKNIQYF
V: TRBV30; CDR3: CAWSVDRGYGYTF
V: TRBV18; CDR3: CASSPGQNTEAFF
V: TRBV29-1; CDR3: CSHEGQSPETQYF
V: TRBV7-9; CDR3: CASSYGQGDEQYF
V: TRBV2; CDR3: CASSEMPNTEAFF
V: TRBV23-1; CDR3: CASSPNRPYTDTQYF
V: TRBV4-3; CDR3: CASSQDHGTGGHGYTF
V: TRBV2; CDR3: CASMMGTSKGKTQYF